The rows below give T cell receptor beta chains drawn from one sample of a study of OX40 agonist ivuxolimab in advanced cancers. Sequenced by immunoSEQ multiplex PCR; TCRdb stores in-frame clones only, minus some. The table shows tens of thousands of clones, with roughly 85% occurring only once. The specimen was CD4+ or CD8+ T cells sorted from blood, collected in a trial of the OX40 agonist ivuxolimab. The receptor set was obtained from an adult with an advanced solid tumor such as melanoma, head and neck, liver or kidney cancer. Both conserved end residues are part of each CDR3. The D gene is left open where the match is weak.

d_call j_call v_call cdr3_aa
NA TRBJ1-2 TRBV5-1 CASSPGTGTNGYTF
TRBD1 TRBJ2-5 TRBV19 CASSTGTGSETQYF
NA TRBJ1-2 TRBV6-1 CASSDARGGAGYGYTF
NA TRBJ2-2 TRBV5-1 CASSPGHNTGELFF
NA TRBJ1-5 TRBV4-1 CASSQTGTPSNQPQHF
TRBD2 TRBJ2-2 TRBV7-9 CASSQGLAANTGELFF
TRBD2 TRBJ2-7 TRBV19 CASSIAGGRYEQYF
NA TRBJ2-7 TRBV25-1 CASSEVGLYEQYF
NA NA TRBV28 CASSPIGAKVYEQYF
NA TRBJ1-1 TRBV11-2 CASSLGEGKAFF
TRBD1 TRBJ2-5 TRBV10-1 CASSYGQGEQYF
TRBD1 TRBJ2-2 TRBV28 CASSRKTGGDGELFF
NA TRBJ2-3 TRBV29-1 CSAYLGLDTQYF
NA TRBJ2-6 TRBV6-5 CASSYYRDSGANVLTF
NA TRBJ1-5 TRBV19 CASSIGRGSNQPQHF
NA TRBJ1-2 TRBV6-5 CASSNGQAHGYTF
NA TRBJ2-5 TRBV19 CASSTGLETQYF
TRBD1 TRBJ2-5 TRBV5-4 CASSQDRGRETQYF
NA TRBJ2-7 TRBV19 CASSTPGRNYEQYF
TRBD2 TRBJ2-7 TRBV7-8 CASSSRTDPSGREQYF
TRBD1 TRBJ1-2 TRBV7-9 CASSLGDRGDSDGYTF
NA TRBJ1-1 TRBV19 CASSIHGGENTEAFF
TRBD2 TRBJ2-3 TRBV9 CASSELAGDPDTQYF
TRBD1 TRBJ2-5 TRBV2 CASSPGQGRWETQYF
TRBD1 TRBJ1-5 TRBV19 CATRDRGYQPQHF
NA TRBJ2-7 TRBV2 CASSGFLSSYEQYF
NA TRBJ2-7 TRBV5-1 CASSLSGAPYEQYF
NA TRBJ1-5 TRBV21-1 CASSKLSRSSSNQPQHF
TRBD2 TRBJ2-1 TRBV10-3 CAISSMRTSGNNEQFF
TRBD2 TRBJ2-2 TRBV5-5 CASSSGRVPGELFF
NA TRBJ1-1 TRBV28 CASSLGGAAFF
NA TRBJ2-6 TRBV2 CASRTGRANVLTF
NA TRBJ1-1 TRBV4-1 CASSQVFRGATEAFF
NA TRBJ2-6 TRBV7-2 CASSHSAAVIISGANVLTF